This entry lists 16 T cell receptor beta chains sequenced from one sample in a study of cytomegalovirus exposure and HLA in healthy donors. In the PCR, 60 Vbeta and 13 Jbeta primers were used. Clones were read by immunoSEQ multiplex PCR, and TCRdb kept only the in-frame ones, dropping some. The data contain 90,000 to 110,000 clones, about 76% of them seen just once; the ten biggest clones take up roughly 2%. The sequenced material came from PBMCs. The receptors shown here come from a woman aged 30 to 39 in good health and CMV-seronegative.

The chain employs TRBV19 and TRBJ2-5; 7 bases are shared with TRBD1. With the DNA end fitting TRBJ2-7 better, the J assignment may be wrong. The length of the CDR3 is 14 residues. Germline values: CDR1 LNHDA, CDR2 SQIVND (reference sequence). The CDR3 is CATLSDREPYEQYF. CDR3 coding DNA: TGTGCCACCCTTAGTGACAGGGAACCCTACGAGCAGTACTTC.

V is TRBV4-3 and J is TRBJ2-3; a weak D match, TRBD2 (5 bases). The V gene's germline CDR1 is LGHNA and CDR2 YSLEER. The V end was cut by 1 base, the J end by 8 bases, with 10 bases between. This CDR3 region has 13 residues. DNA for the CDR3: TGCGCCAGCAGCCAAGGAAAAGAGGGTACGCAGTATTTT. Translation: CASSQGKEGTQYF.

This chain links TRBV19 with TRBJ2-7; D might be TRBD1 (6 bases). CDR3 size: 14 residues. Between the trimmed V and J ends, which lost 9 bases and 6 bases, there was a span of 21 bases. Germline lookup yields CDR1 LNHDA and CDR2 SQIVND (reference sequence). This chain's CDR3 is CASKPTRGFGEQYF. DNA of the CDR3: TGTGCCAGCAAGCCGACAAGGGGGTTTGGCGAGCAGTACTTC.

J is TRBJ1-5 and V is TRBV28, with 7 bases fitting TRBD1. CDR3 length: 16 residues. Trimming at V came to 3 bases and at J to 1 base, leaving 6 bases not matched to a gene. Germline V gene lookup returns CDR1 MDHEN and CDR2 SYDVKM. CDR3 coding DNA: TGTGCCAGCAGTTTTTCGGGGACAGTAAGCAATCAGCCCCAGCATTTT. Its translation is CASSFSGTVSNQPQHF.

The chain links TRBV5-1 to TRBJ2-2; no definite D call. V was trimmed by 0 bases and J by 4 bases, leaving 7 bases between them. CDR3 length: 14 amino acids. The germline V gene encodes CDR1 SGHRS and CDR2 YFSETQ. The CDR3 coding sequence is TGCGCCAGCAGCTTGGGAGGTGGCACCGGGGAGCTGTTTTTT. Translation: CASSLGGGTGELFF. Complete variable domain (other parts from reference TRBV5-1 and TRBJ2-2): KAGVTQTPRYLIKTRGQQVTLSCSPISGHRSVSWYQQTPGQGLQFLFEYFSETQRNKGNFPGRFSGRQFSNSRSEMNVSTLELGDSALYLCASSLGGGTGELFFGEGSRLTVL.

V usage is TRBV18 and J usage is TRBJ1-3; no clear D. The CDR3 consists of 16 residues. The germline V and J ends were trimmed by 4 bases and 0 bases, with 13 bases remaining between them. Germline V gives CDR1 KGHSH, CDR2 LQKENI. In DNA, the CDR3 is TGTGCCAGCTCACTAGAGGGTTTCCTCTCTGGAAACACCATATATTTT. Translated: CASSLEGFLSGNTIYF.

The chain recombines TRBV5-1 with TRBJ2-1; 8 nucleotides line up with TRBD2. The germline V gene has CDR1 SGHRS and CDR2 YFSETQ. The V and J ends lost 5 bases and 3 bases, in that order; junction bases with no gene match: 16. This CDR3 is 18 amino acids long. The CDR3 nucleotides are TGCGCCAGCAGGGGGGGGAAAGCGGGGGCAACGTACTACAATGAGCAGTTCTTC. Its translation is CASRGGKAGATYYNEQFF.

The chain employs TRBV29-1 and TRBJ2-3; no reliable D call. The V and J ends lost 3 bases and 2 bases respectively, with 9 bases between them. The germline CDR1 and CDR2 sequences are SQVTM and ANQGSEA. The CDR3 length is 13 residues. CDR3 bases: TGCAGCGTTGATGTGCGAGCCACAGATACGCAGTATTTT. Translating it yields CSVDVRATDTQYF.

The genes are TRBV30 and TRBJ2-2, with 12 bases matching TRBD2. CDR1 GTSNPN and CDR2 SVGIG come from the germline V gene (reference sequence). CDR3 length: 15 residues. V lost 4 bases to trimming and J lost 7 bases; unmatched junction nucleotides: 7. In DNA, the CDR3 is TGTGCCTGGATCATACTAGCGGGAGGTGTCGGGGAGCTGTTTTTT. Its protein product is CAWIILAGGVGELFF. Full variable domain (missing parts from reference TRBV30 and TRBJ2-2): SQTIHQWPATLVQPVGSPLSLECTVEGTSNPNLYWYRQAAGRGLQLLFYSVGIGQISSEVPQNLSASRPQDRQFILSSKKLLLSDSGFYLCAWIILAGGVGELFFGEGSRLTVL.

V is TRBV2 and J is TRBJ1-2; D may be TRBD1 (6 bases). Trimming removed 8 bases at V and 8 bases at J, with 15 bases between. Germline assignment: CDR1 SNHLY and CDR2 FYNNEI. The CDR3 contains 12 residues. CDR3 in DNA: TGTGCCAGCGGAACAGGGTTTGCCGGCTACACCTTC. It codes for CASGTGFAGYTF.

This CDR3 is CASSLERSTYEQYF. The DNA for the CDR3 is TGTGCCAGCAGCTTGGAGCGGAGCACCTACGAGCAGTACTTC. V is TRBV5-4 and J is TRBJ2-7, with TRBD2 as a possible D gene (5 bases). The CDR3 covers 14 residues. Germline V gene sequence: CDR1 SGHNT, CDR2 YYREEE (reference sequence). Trimming cost V 0 bases and J 2 bases, with 9 bases left between them.

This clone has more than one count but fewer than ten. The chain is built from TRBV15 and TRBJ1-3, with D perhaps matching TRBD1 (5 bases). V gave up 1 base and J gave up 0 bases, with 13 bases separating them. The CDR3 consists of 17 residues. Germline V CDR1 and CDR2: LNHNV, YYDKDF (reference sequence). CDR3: CATSRGTGTLSGNTIYF. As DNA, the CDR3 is TGTGCCACCAGCAGAGGTACAGGAACCCTCTCTGGAAACACCATATATTTT.

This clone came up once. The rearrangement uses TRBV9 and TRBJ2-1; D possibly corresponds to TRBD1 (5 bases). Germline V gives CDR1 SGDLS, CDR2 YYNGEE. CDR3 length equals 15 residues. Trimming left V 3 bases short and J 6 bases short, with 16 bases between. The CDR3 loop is CASSAPLEGVNEQFF. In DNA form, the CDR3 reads TGTGCCAGCAGCGCCCCGCTAGAAGGGGTCAATGAGCAGTTCTTC.

CDR3 DNA sequence: TGTGCCAGCTCGAGTGAACAGGGCGAGCAGTACTTC. This translates into CASSSEQGEQYF. The chain joins TRBV18 to TRBJ2-7; weak D call: TRBD1 (6 bases). V was cut by 6 bases and J by 6 bases, with 12 bases left in between. Germline V gene sequence: CDR1 KGHSH, CDR2 LQKENI. The CDR3 consists of 12 residues.

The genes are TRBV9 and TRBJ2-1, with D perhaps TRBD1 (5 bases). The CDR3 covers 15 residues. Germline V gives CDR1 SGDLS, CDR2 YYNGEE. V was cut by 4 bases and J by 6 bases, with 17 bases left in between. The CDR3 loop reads CASSRSGHDGNEQFF. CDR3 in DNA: TGTGCCAGCAGCAGATCAGGGCACGACGGCAATGAGCAGTTCTTC.

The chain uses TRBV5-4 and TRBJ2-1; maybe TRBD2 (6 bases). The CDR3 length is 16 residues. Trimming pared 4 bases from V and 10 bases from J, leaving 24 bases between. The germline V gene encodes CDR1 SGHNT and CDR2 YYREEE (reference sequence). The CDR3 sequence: CASSPRLGIGGDEQFF. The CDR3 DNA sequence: TGTGCCAGCAGCCCACGCCTCGGGATCGGGGGTGACGAGCAGTTCTTC. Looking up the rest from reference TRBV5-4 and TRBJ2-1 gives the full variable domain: ETGVTQSPTHLIKTRGQQVTLRCSSQSGHNTVSWYQQALGQGPQFIFQYYREEENGRGNFPPRFSGLQFPNYSSELNVNALELDDSALYLCASSPRLGIGGDEQFFGPGTRLTVL.